This T cell receptor beta chain was identified during a study of identifying expanded T cells in peripheral blood. Study results and caveats: Clone count variance between two-week samples rose with total template count. Differentially abundant clones: roughly 1.2 between replicates, roughly 16 at about 13 days, around 20 at four.

This clone was seen once. What it binds is not known. Method: immunoSEQ multiplex PCR; TCRdb's copy keeps in-frame clones and lacks some. The sample contains tens of thousands of clones, more than 70% of which appear only once. During the collection period, no donor immune events like infections were recorded. CDR1 is SGHAT and CDR2 is FQNNGV in the germline V gene. V was clipped by 4 bases and J by 2 bases, with 11 bases between them. The CDR3 length is 14 residues. The V call is TRBV11-2, the J call TRBJ1-2; D remains unclear. The clonotype was recovered from a person aged 18-70 years in good health. The sequenced sample was blood. The CDR3 spells CASSSNFLNYGYTF. The CDR3, as DNA: TGTGCCAGCAGCTCCAACTTCCTGAACTATGGCTACACCTTC.